These T cell receptor beta chains were read from a single sample in a study of blood T cell repertoires in COVID-19. The assay was immunoSEQ multiplex PCR, and TCRdb's table has in-frame clones only and misses some. The table includes about 44,000 clones, about nine tenths detected once. Sequenced: peripheral blood. These receptor sequences come from a man between 65 and 85 years old with active COVID-19. Each CDR3 is given with its conserved first and last residue. The D gene is left open where the match is weak. Rows give clone size only sometimes, using once, few, many, or a class for an expanded clone.

D	V	size	J	CDR3	DNA
.	TRBV19	.	TRBJ2-3	CASSTGHSTDTQYF	TGTGCCAGTAGTACGGGACACAGCACAGATACGCAGTATTTT
TRBD2	TRBV25-1	.	TRBJ2-7	CASSELAGGTYEQYF	TGTGCCAGCAGTGAATTAGCGGGGGGTACCTACGAGCAGTACTTC
TRBD1	TRBV2	.	TRBJ2-7	CASSARTGDSYEQYF	TGTGCCAGCAGTGCTAGGACAGGTGACTCCTACGAGCAGTACTTC
TRBD2	TRBV27	.	TRBJ2-3	CASSSSLAESTDTQYF	TGTGCCAGCAGTTCCTCACTAGCGGAAAGCACAGATACGCAGTATTTT
.	TRBV6-2/TRBV6-3	few	TRBJ1-2	CASSSFAGARGYGYTF	TGTGCCAGCAGTTCCTTTGCGGGGGCGCGAGGCTATGGCTACACCTTC
TRBD2	TRBV3-1/TRBV3-2	.	TRBJ2-5	CASSQEGRGGTQYF	TGTGCCAGCAGCCAAGAGGGCCGGGGGGGGACCCAGTACTTC
.	TRBV28	once	TRBJ2-5	CASSLFIVGARETQYF	TGTGCCAGCAGTCTGTTTATAGTGGGGGCACGGGAGACCCAGTACTTC
TRBD1	TRBV9	.	TRBJ2-7	CASSEGETGGPYEQYF	TGTGCCAGCAGCGAGGGGGAGACAGGGGGTCCCTACGAGCAGTACTTC
TRBD1	TRBV7-2	few	TRBJ1-1	CASSLGGTGGAEAFF	TGTGCCAGCAGCTTAGGGGGGACAGGGGGTGCTGAAGCTTTCTTT
.	TRBV9	.	TRBJ2-1	CASSPRGWYEQFF	TGTGCCAGCAGCCCCAGGGGCTGGTACGAGCAGTTCTTC
.	TRBV5-4	few	TRBJ2-2	CASTSWVGSGTGELFF	TGTGCCAGCACCTCGTGGGTTGGCTCGGGGACCGGGGAGCTGTTTTTT
.	TRBV19	.	TRBJ2-3	CASSILGGSSTDTQYF	TGTGCCAGTAGTATATTAGGAGGGTCTAGCACAGATACGCAGTATTTT
TRBD2	TRBV5-4	.	TRBJ2-2	CASSSGTSGGAWTGELFF	TGTGCCAGCAGTTCCGGGACTAGCGGGGGGGCATGGACCGGGGAGCTGTTTTTT
.	TRBV5-5	.	TRBJ2-7	CASSPLQSSYEQYF	TGTGCCAGCAGCCCCCTACAGAGCTCCTACGAGCAGTACTTC
.	TRBV28	.	TRBJ1-1	CASIKGGNTEAFF	TGTGCCAGCATAAAGGGAGGGAACACTGAAGCTTTCTTT
.	TRBV5-4	.	TRBJ2-3	CASSSGGLEVGPDTQYF	TGTGCCAGCAGCAGTGGAGGGTTAGAGGTAGGACCAGATACGCAGTATTTT